These 32 T cell receptor beta chains were sequenced from one sample in a study of cytomegalovirus exposure and HLA in healthy donors. Researchers ran the PCR with 60 Vbeta and 13 Jbeta primers. TCRdb's copy holds only in-frame clones and misses some; the assay was immunoSEQ multiplex PCR. Here the sample spans some 150,000 clones, 80% being singletons. Sequencing was carried out using PBMCs. These receptors came from a woman aged 45-65 years in good health and CMV-seronegative.

The chain links TRBV6-5 to TRBJ2-7, with 8 nucleotides matching TRBD1. V dropped 8 bases and J dropped 7; count of bases not matched to a gene: 7. Germline V lookup: CDR1 MNHEY, CDR2 SVGAGI. This CDR3 spans 12 amino acids. This chain's CDR3 is CASGQGAGEQYF. Here the CDR3 DNA reads TGTGCCAGCGGGCAGGGGGCGGGGGAGCAGTACTTC.

In its sample, this clone was seen a few times. The chain employs TRBV28 and TRBJ2-1, with TRBD2 matching over 8 bases. The V segment lost 6 bases and the J segment 8 bases; nucleotides outside the gene matches: 9. This CDR3 is 14 amino acids long. Looked up from germline, CDR1 is MDHEN and CDR2 is SYDVKM. In nucleotides, the CDR3 is TGTGCCAGCAGACCGGGGGGGCCTCCATATGAGCAGTTCTTC. The encoded protein is CASRPGGPPYEQFF.

The chain employs TRBV4-3 and TRBJ2-3; 14 bases are a match to TRBD2. This CDR3 is 15 amino acids long. The J segment lost 8 bases and the V segment lost 5 bases, leaving 6 bases of the junction unmatched. The V gene's germline CDR1 is LGHNA and CDR2 YSLEER. CDR3 sequence reads: CASSLGLAGAGTQYF. In nucleotides, the CDR3 is TGCGCCAGCAGCTTGGGACTAGCGGGAGCGGGTACGCAGTATTTT.

The CDR3 nucleotides are TGCGCCAGCTGGGGAGGGGGGGAGACGGAGACCCAGTACTTC. Protein sequence: CASWGGGETETQYF. The genes are TRBV10-2 and TRBJ2-5; D is perhaps TRBD2 (7 bases). The germline V gene encodes CDR1 WSHSY and CDR2 SAAADI. The CDR3 extends over 14 amino acids. V was clipped by 8 bases and J by 5 bases, with 18 bases between them.

V is TRBV9 and J is TRBJ2-6; 9 bases align to TRBD1. Germline CDR1 reads SGDLS; CDR2 reads YYNGEE. V shed 3 bases and J 0 bases; nucleotides not matched to a gene: 4. The CDR3 length is 17 residues. The CDR3 is CASSGTDRGSGANVLTF. In nucleotides, the CDR3 is TGTGCCAGCAGCGGAACGGACAGGGGCTCTGGGGCCAACGTCCTGACTTTC.

V is TRBV27 and J is TRBJ2-2; TRBD2 is a possible D gene (6 bases). V lost 7 bases to trimming and J lost 4 bases, with 19 bases between them. The germline V gene has CDR1 MNHEY and CDR2 SMNVEV (reference sequence). The CDR3 runs to 16 residues. The CDR3 spells CASIRSGGTGTGELFF. The CDR3, as DNA: TGTGCCAGCATTCGGTCCGGCGGGACCGGCACCGGGGAGCTGTTTTTT.

This chain links TRBV18 with TRBJ1-5, with 7 bases lining up with TRBD1. Germline CDR1 reads KGHSH; CDR2 reads LQKENI. J lost 0 bases, V lost 2 bases, and 10 bases had no gene match. The CDR3 runs to 18 residues. The CDR3 nucleotides read TGTGCCAGCTCACCATCGAGGGCGGGACAGAATAGCAATCAGCCCCAGCATTTT. It specifies CASSPSRAGQNSNQPQHF.

This clone was seen a few times. This sequence joins TRBV9 and TRBJ2-6; unclear D gene. Trimming cost V 4 bases and J 4 bases, with 18 bases left between them. The CDR3 has 17 amino acids. Germline CDR1 is SGDLS and CDR2 is YYNGEE. CDR3 amino acids: CASSPMAGPRGANVLTF. The CDR3 DNA reads TGTGCCAGCAGCCCCATGGCAGGCCCCCGAGGGGCCAACGTCCTGACTTTC. Full variable domain (missing parts from reference TRBV9 and TRBJ2-6): DSGVTQTPKHLITATGQRVTLRCSPRSGDLSVYWYQQSLDQGLQFLIQYYNGEERAKGNILERFSAQQFPDLHSELNLSSLELGDSALYFCASSPMAGPRGANVLTFGAGSRLTVL.

The chain is built from TRBV28 and TRBJ2-7; perhaps TRBD1 as D (5 bases). Trimming cost V 3 bases and J 2 bases, with 11 bases left between them. The length of the CDR3 is 14 residues. Germline loops: CDR1 MDHEN, CDR2 SYDVKM. CDR3 protein: CASSFVQATYEQYF. The CDR3, as DNA: TGTGCCAGCAGTTTCGTACAGGCTACCTACGAGCAGTACTTC.

The chain recombines TRBV18 with TRBJ1-1, with D unresolved. This CDR3 is built from 15 residues. V dropped 0 bases and J dropped 1 base, with 9 bases sitting between them. CDR1 KGHSH and CDR2 LQKENI come from the germline V gene. The DNA of the CDR3 is TGTGCCAGCTCACCACCTGACGGGAGGAACACTGAAGCTTTCTTT. Translated, it gives CASSPPDGRNTEAFF.

The table lists this clone with a few counts. The chain has TRBV4-2 and TRBJ2-7; weak D call: TRBD2 (6 bases). The V gene's germline CDR1 is LGHNA and CDR2 YNFKEQ. This CDR3 contains 16 residues. Trimming removed 0 bases from V and 2 bases from J, with 14 bases in between. CDR3 protein: CASSQDRASETYEQYF. The CDR3, as DNA: TGTGCCAGCAGCCAAGATAGGGCTAGCGAGACCTACGAGCAGTACTTC.

This chain connects TRBV6-1 to TRBJ1-2, with TRBD1 identical over 8 bases. Germline trimming cut 6 bases from V and 8 bases from J; bases unmatched to any gene: 14. The CDR3 runs 15 residues. Germline CDR1 reads MNHNS; CDR2 reads SASEGT. The CDR3: CASRPTTGGRGGYTF. Written as DNA, the CDR3 is TGTGCCAGCAGACCGACTACAGGGGGGCGAGGGGGCTACACCTTC.

This clone was seen only once. The rearrangement uses TRBV7-8 and TRBJ2-1; possibly TRBD2 for D (6 bases). Germline loops: CDR1 SGHVS, CDR2 FQNEAQ. This CDR3 has 12 residues. Trimming removed 4 bases from V and 14 bases from J, with 15 bases in between. The CDR3 DNA sequence: TGTGCCAGCAGCTCGACGGGACTCATTGAGTTCTTC. Translating gives CASSSTGLIEFF. The full variable domain, rest sourced from reference TRBV7-8 and TRBJ2-1, is GAGVSQSPRYKVAKRGQDVALRCDPISGHVSLFWYQQALGQGPEFLTYFQNEAQLDKSGLPSDRFFAERPEGSVSTLKIQRTQQEDSAVYLCASSSTGLIEFFGPGTRLTVL.

The gene calls are TRBV9 and TRBJ1-6; D is perhaps TRBD1 (5 bases). This CDR3 region has 13 residues. The germline gives CDR1 SGDLS, CDR2 YYNGEE. Trimming shortened V by 6 bases and J by 8 bases, and 12 bases separated the two germline ends. Here the CDR3 DNA reads TGTGCCAGCAATCCAGGGAACGATTCACCCCTCCACTTT. It specifies CASNPGNDSPLHF. Looking up the rest from reference TRBV9 and TRBJ1-6 gives the full variable domain: DSGVTQTPKHLITATGQRVTLRCSPRSGDLSVYWYQQSLDQGLQFLIQYYNGEERAKGNILERFSAQQFPDLHSELNLSSLELGDSALYFCASNPGNDSPLHFGNGTRLTVT.

The rearrangement links TRBV11-2 to TRBJ1-1; TRBD1 matches at 10 bases. Germline CDR1 is SGHAT and CDR2 is FQNNGV. The CDR3 is 17 residues long. V was pared by 2 bases and J by 4 bases, with 10 bases of the junction left unmatched. CDR3 residues: CASSLKWGTGEGTEAFF. Here the CDR3 DNA reads TGTGCCAGCAGCTTAAAGTGGGGGACAGGGGAAGGCACTGAAGCTTTCTTT.

This clone occurred a few times. This chain links TRBV4-1 with TRBJ1-5; D remains ambiguous. In germline, CDR1 is MGHRA, CDR2 YSYEKL. Trimming removed 0 bases at V and 0 bases at J, with 12 bases between. The CDR3 loop spans 17 amino acids. The CDR3 DNA is TGCGCCAGCAGCCAAGATCCACTACCATTTAGCAATCAGCCCCAGCATTTT. Encoded protein: CASSQDPLPFSNQPQHF.

The chain carries TRBV10-3 and TRBJ2-5, with D perhaps TRBD2 (6 bases). V lost 2 bases, J lost 5 bases, and 6 bases lay in between. The CDR3 totals 12 residues. In germline, CDR1 is ENHRY, CDR2 SYGVKD. The CDR3 sequence is CAISEAGETQYF. The DNA for the CDR3 is TGTGCCATCAGTGAGGCGGGGGAGACCCAGTACTTC.

The rearrangement joins TRBV5-5 to TRBJ1-5; TRBD1 agrees at 7 bases. From germline, CDR1 is SGHKS and CDR2 YYEKEE (reference sequence). V gave up 4 bases and J gave up 5 bases; unmatched junction bases: 12. The CDR3 consists of 16 residues. CDR3 coding DNA: TGTGCCAGCAGCCCGCTGCTGACAGGGACCCATCAGCCCCAGCATTTT. Translated, it gives CASSPLLTGTHQPQHF. The full variable domain, its missing parts supplied by reference TRBV5-5 and TRBJ1-5, is DAGVTQSPTHLIKTRGQQVTLRCSPISGHKSVSWYQQVLGQGPQFIFQYYEKEERGRGNFPDRFSARQFPNYSSELNVNALLLGDSALYLCASSPLLTGTHQPQHFGDGTRLSIL.

The genes are TRBV5-1 and TRBJ2-3, with D maybe TRBD2 (5 bases). Germline assignment: CDR1 SGHRS and CDR2 YFSETQ. The CDR3 consists of 17 residues. V was shortened by 0 bases and J by 0 bases, with 14 bases between the two germline ends. DNA of the CDR3: TGCGCCAGCAGCTTGGTACTAGAAGCATTTAGCACAGATACGCAGTATTTT. Translated: CASSLVLEAFSTDTQYF.

The chain combines TRBV9 with TRBJ2-7; maybe TRBD1 (6 bases). V lost 0 bases, J lost 2 bases, and 12 bases lay in between. Germline CDR1 reads SGDLS; CDR2 reads YYNGEE. This CDR3 has 15 amino acids. The CDR3 region is CASSVGTDTTYEQYF. DNA for the CDR3: TGTGCCAGCAGCGTAGGGACAGATACGACCTACGAGCAGTACTTC.

The rearrangement joins TRBV2 to TRBJ1-1; a weak D match, TRBD1 (5 bases). Germline-derived CDR1 and CDR2 are SNHLY and FYNNEI. The CDR3 runs to 14 residues. V lost 5 bases and J lost 4, with 14 bases in between. CDR3 sequence (DNA): TGTGCCAGCAGTCCACAGGATTTGGGCACTGAAGCTTTCTTT. Translating it yields CASSPQDLGTEAFF.

The genes are TRBV9 and TRBJ1-1; D ambiguous. Trimming shortened V by 0 bases and J by 1 base, and 7 bases separated the two germline ends. Germline lookup yields CDR1 SGDLS and CDR2 YYNGEE. The CDR3 is 14 residues long. CDR3 nucleotides: TGTGCCAGCAGCGTAGACTTAGAGAACACTGAAGCTTTCTTT. This codes for CASSVDLENTEAFF.

This rearrangement joins TRBV7-2 to TRBJ1-5; TRBD1 might be the D (6 bases). This CDR3 is 16 amino acids long. CDR1 is SGHTA and CDR2 is FQGNSA in the germline V gene. V was pared by 5 bases and J by 5 bases, with 19 bases between. In DNA form, the CDR3 reads TGTGCCAGCAGCCCGAGACAGGAGCAGGGGTATCAGCCCCAGCATTTT. Its protein product is CASSPRQEQGYQPQHF.

The chain couples TRBV4-3 to TRBJ1-1; D may be TRBD1 (6 bases). This CDR3 spans 15 amino acids. Germline CDR1 LGHNA, CDR2 YSLEER. Between the trimmed V and J ends, which lost 0 bases and 7 bases, there was a span of 15 bases. CDR3 DNA: TGCGCCAGCAGCCAAGATCGGGGGGGGCAAAGTGAAGCTTTCTTT. Translated, it gives CASSQDRGGQSEAFF.

V usage is TRBV7-2 and J usage is TRBJ2-5, with TRBD2 matching 9 bases. CDR3 length: 15 amino acids. Per germline, CDR1 SGHTA and CDR2 FQGNSA. Losses at the gene ends were 3 bases for V and 7 bases for J; bases not matched to a gene: 9. The CDR3 DNA reads TGTGCCAGCAGCTTTTGGCGGGAGGGCCGGGGGACCCAGTACTTC. It codes for CASSFWREGRGTQYF.

A note on this clone: The sample holds other DNA sequences that translate to the same CDR3. This sequence joins TRBV7-9 and TRBJ1-5, with D maybe TRBD1 (5 bases). This CDR3 is built from 15 residues. Germline V CDR1 and CDR2: SEHNR, FQNEAQ (reference sequence). Trimming cost V 1 base and J 0 bases, with 7 bases left between them. CDR3 nucleotide sequence: TGTGCCAGCAGCTTAGGGGGGGATAGCAATCAGCCCCAGCATTTT. The encoded protein is CASSLGGDSNQPQHF. Full variable domain (rest looked up from reference TRBV7-9 and TRBJ1-5): DTGVSQNPRHKITKRGQNVTFRCDPISEHNRLYWYRQTLGQGPEFLTYFQNEAQLEKSRLLSDRFSAERPKGSFSTLEIQRTEQGDSAMYLCASSLGGDSNQPQHFGDGTRLSIL.

The chain recombines TRBV18 with TRBJ2-3; D might be TRBD2 (5 bases). Germline V CDR1 and CDR2: KGHSH, LQKENI. This CDR3 region has 17 residues. Trimming shortened V by 3 bases and J by 1 base, and 17 bases separated the two germline ends. The CDR3 loop is CASSPPPGKIGTDTQYF. The DNA of the CDR3 is TGTGCCAGCTCACCCCCGCCGGGAAAAATTGGCACAGATACGCAGTATTTT.

This chain uses TRBV18 with TRBJ2-5, with 7 bases that match TRBD1. With 8 bases clipped from V and 1 base from J, the junction kept 7 bases outside the gene matches. This CDR3 spans 14 amino acids. Germline loops: CDR1 KGHSH, CDR2 LQKENI. CDR3 sequence (DNA): TGTGCCAGCACCAAAGGGACAGTCCAAGAGACCCAGTACTTC. Translating it yields CASTKGTVQETQYF.

The chain couples TRBV6-6 to TRBJ2-3; weak D call: TRBD1 (5 bases). Germline V gene sequence: CDR1 MNHNY, CDR2 SVGAGI (reference sequence). There are 14 residues in the CDR3. V was cut by 6 bases and J by 1 base, with 11 bases left in between. The CDR3 sequence: CASSFRAGTDTQYF. The CDR3 nucleotides read TGTGCCAGCAGCTTCAGGGCGGGCACAGATACGCAGTATTTT.

This chain links TRBV27 with TRBJ2-3; TRBD2 matches at 7 bases. The V and J ends lost 5 bases and 1 base, in that order; junction bases with no gene match: 3. Germline values: CDR1 MNHEY, CDR2 SMNVEV (reference sequence). The CDR3 extends over 14 amino acids. The CDR3 coding sequence is TGTGCCAGCAGTGGGGGGAGGGGCACAGATACGCAGTATTTT. It translates to CASSGGRGTDTQYF.

V is TRBV7-9 and J is TRBJ2-3; D uncertain. The CDR3 contains 11 residues. Germline V gene data show CDR1 as SEHNR and CDR2 as FQNEAQ (reference sequence). V gave up 4 bases and J gave up 6 bases, with 5 bases separating them. The CDR3 DNA is TGTGCCAGCAGCTCCCCTGATACGCAGTATTTT. Protein sequence: CASSSPDTQYF. The full variable domain, completed using reference TRBV7-9 and TRBJ2-3, is DTGVSQNPRHKITKRGQNVTFRCDPISEHNRLYWYRQTLGQGPEFLTYFQNEAQLEKSRLLSDRFSAERPKGSFSTLEIQRTEQGDSAMYLCASSSPDTQYFGPGTRLTVL.

The chain couples TRBV2 to TRBJ1-5; D gene ambiguous. Germline values: CDR1 SNHLY, CDR2 FYNNEI. This CDR3 has 14 residues. With 8 bases removed from V and 0 bases from J, the gap between germline ends came to 11 bases. DNA of the CDR3: TGTGCCAGCGGGGAGGAATCTAGCAATCAGCCCCAGCATTTT. Amino acid sequence: CASGEESSNQPQHF.